These T cell receptor beta chains were read from a single sample in a study of Graves' ophthalmopathy and Graves' hyperthyroidism. TCRdb re-derived calls from the multiplex PCR reads in MiXCR, one entry per CDR3 protein. The table lists 200,000 to 250,000 distinct CDR3 sequences, roughly 50% of them singletons. Sequenced: peripheral blood. All receptors come from an adult man with Graves' ophthalmopathy. Both conserved end residues are part of each CDR3. Not every row has a clone size; where given, it reads once, few, many or a size class.

TRBV7-8	12	.	CASSFPPSEQYF
TRBV12-3/TRBV12-4	14	.	CASSLNSITGELFF
TRBV29-1	14	few	CSVEDRGGSGELFF
TRBV3-1	11	.	CASGTDTEAFF
TRBV24-1	15	few	CATSGGTGVPYEQYF
TRBV10-2	12	many	CASSSLGYEQYF
TRBV29-1	11	.	CSVDGRSGNTF
TRBV7-2	13	.	CASSLPQGYEQFF
TRBV24-1	15	few	CATSNTGGFRETQYF
TRBV7-9	15	few	CASSSQGQGITEAFF
TRBV28	16	.	CASSFPSGQYQETQYF
TRBV7-8	15	.	CASSLDTSGTGTQYF
TRBV27	12	.	CASSLGGVGYTF
TRBV5-1	16	many	CASSLKAGELTGELFF
TRBV20-1	17	.	CSARARGGQGSRYGYTF
TRBV29-1	13	.	CSVEAAGPNTIYF
TRBV20-1	15	few	CSARLRTPTNYGYTF
TRBV7-9	15	many	CASSFGGTTTYEQYF
TRBV29-1	15	.	CSATTRQGNTGELFF
TRBV9	13	.	CASSSTANSPLHF
TRBV24-1	14	many	CATSDGVTNTEAFF
TRBV19	16	.	CASRWGGTGINQPQHF
TRBV5-8	15	once	CASSLRGGLRNEQYF
TRBV29-1	11	few	CSATQRGELFF
TRBV29-1	12	few	CSVLVGNTEAFF
TRBV5-1	16	.	CASSVRDRGRIGELFF
TRBV24-1	16	.	CASGLAGGTGTGELFF
TRBV20-1	12	few	CSARGQAYEQYF
TRBV10-3	15	.	CASSIGTSGKNEQYF
TRBV25-1	13	few	CASSEFVRGEQYF
TRBV20-1	14	.	CSARDSNSNQPQHF
TRBV29-1	12	.	CSVLLGGETQYF
TRBV7-2	19	.	CASSLIGGLGASGEETQYF
TRBV5-5	16	.	CASSLDGTGTSNVLTF
TRBV9	18	few	CASSSPYVEISGANVLTF
TRBV7-8	13	many	CAAASANTGELFF
TRBV28	12	.	CASSLGLYEQYF
TRBV7-3	14	.	CASRERQGSYEQYF
TRBV7-2	13	.	CASSFVGVAEAFF
TRBV29-1	17	few	CSVEDLLSGDAGNTIYF
TRBV29-1	13	.	CSAGQGTWETQYF
TRBV2	14	few	CASTKGGRGETQYF
TRBV3-1	13	.	CASSQDQQGKGHF
TRBV6-5	15	.	CASNELWGAGETQYF
TRBV4-1	15	.	CASSPRLYSNQPQHF
TRBV20-1	13	few	CSARAGNNQPQHF